These 23 T cell receptor beta chains originate from one sample sequenced in a study of T cells in Graves' hyperthyroidism and ophthalmopathy. RNA transcripts served as the template for amplifying TCR beta CDR3 regions. HTBI primers were employed in a first-round RT-PCR of the TCR CDR3. MiXCR, applied by TCRdb to the multiplex PCR reads, yields one record per CDR3 protein. The sample contains about 400,000 distinct CDR3 sequences, 11% to 15% of which appear only once. Sequencing input: blood. The source of these receptors is a man aged 45-65 years with Graves' ophthalmopathy.

Ten or more counts support this clonotype. The V gene is TRBV12-3 or TRBV12-4, the J gene TRBJ2-2, with no clear D. The CDR3 is 14 amino acids. Deletions cut 1 base from V and 3 bases from J, with 6 bases between. DNA of the CDR3: TGTGCCAGCAGTTTAGGGGTCCACACCGGGGAGCTGTTTTTT. This codes for CASSLGVHTGELFF.

This clonotype was recorded at least ten times. The chain couples TRBV2 to TRBJ1-5; D ambiguous. Trimming left V 0 bases short and J 0 bases short, with 6 bases between. The length of the CDR3 is 15 residues. The V gene's germline CDR1 is SNHLY and CDR2 FYNNEI. In nucleotides, the CDR3 is TGTGCCAGCAGTGAAGCGAAGGGTAGCAATCAGCCCCAGCATTTT. Protein product: CASSEAKGSNQPQHF.

This clonotype was seen a few times. This chain uses TRBV27 with TRBJ1-2, with 8 nucleotides matching TRBD1. The CDR3 is 13 residues long. From germline, CDR1 is MNHEY and CDR2 SMNVEV (reference sequence). The trim removed 3 bases at V and 5 bases at J, leaving 2 bases unmatched. The CDR3 region has the DNA TGTGCCAGCAGTTTGACAGGGGAATATGGCTACACCTTC. It yields the protein CASSLTGEYGYTF.

The V gene is TRBV2, the J gene TRBJ2-2, with a tentative D call TRBD2 (5 bases). V was pared by 8 bases and J by 5 bases, with 15 bases between. This CDR3 region has 14 residues. Germline values: CDR1 SNHLY, CDR2 FYNNEI. Here the CDR3 DNA reads TGTGCCAGCGGGTTAGAGGGTATGACCGGGGAGCTGTTTTTT. Protein sequence: CASGLEGMTGELFF.

This clonotype was observed at least ten times. J is TRBJ2-2 and V is TRBV12-5, with D unresolved. Germline CDR1 LGHNT, CDR2 FRNRAP. V was clipped by 5 bases and J by 6 bases, with 13 bases between them. The CDR3 totals 14 residues. CDR3 loop: CASGLGTSAGELFF. The DNA for the CDR3 is TGTGCTAGTGGTCTCGGAACGTCGGCCGGGGAGCTGTTTTTT.

The table lists this clonotype with many counts. The chain recombines TRBV2 with TRBJ2-7, with 9 nucleotides matching TRBD1. The CDR3 extends over 16 amino acids. The V gene's germline CDR1 is SNHLY and CDR2 FYNNEI. Unmatched junction bases numbered 14, after V lost 8 bases and J lost 3 bases. This CDR3 reads CASGLGQGRTYYEQYF. In DNA, the CDR3 is TGTGCCAGCGGCCTGGGACAGGGCCGGACCTACTACGAGCAGTACTTC.

Ten or more counts support this clonotype. The gene calls are TRBV20-1 and TRBJ2-1, with 7 positions matching TRBD1. Germline trimming cut 4 bases from V and 5 bases from J; bases unmatched to any gene: 11. The germline V gene has CDR1 DFQATT and CDR2 SNEGSKA (reference sequence). CDR3 length equals 15 residues. The CDR3: CSATIIGGIDNEQFF. The CDR3 DNA is TGCAGTGCTACGATCATAGGGGGCATAGACAATGAGCAGTTCTTC.

This clonotype was seen only a few times. CDR3 DNA: TGTGCCAGCAGCCCGATGATCGCAGGGGGAGAGACCCAGTACTTC. Amino acids: CASSPMIAGGETQYF. This chain links TRBV14 with TRBJ2-5, with 7 bases matching TRBD1. The junction had 9 bases not matched to a gene; V was cut back by 4 bases and J by 4 bases. CDR1 is SGHDN and CDR2 is FVKESK in the germline V gene. The CDR3 has 15 residues.

J is TRBJ1-5 and V is TRBV2; 10 bases are shared with TRBD1. The J segment lost 4 bases and the V segment lost 8 bases, leaving 11 bases of the junction unmatched. Germline CDR1 SNHLY, CDR2 FYNNEI. There are 16 residues in the CDR3. The CDR3, as DNA: TGTGCCAGCGGGGTGAGACAGGGGGCGAGTAATCAGCCCCAGCATTTT. Residues: CASGVRQGASNQPQHF.

This clonotype was picked up many times. The rearrangement links TRBV28 to TRBJ2-1, with TRBD2 matching 11 bases. The CDR3 loop spans 16 amino acids. V lost 5 bases to trimming and J lost 0 bases; unmatched junction nucleotides: 3. Germline V gene sequence: CDR1 MDHEN, CDR2 SYDVKM. CDR3 bases: TGTGCCAGCAGTAGCCTAGCGGGAGGCTCCTACAATGAGCAGTTCTTC. It translates to CASSSLAGGSYNEQFF.

There are many counts of this clonotype. J is TRBJ2-3 and V is TRBV30; D uncertain. There are 11 residues in the CDR3. V was trimmed by 1 base and J by 4 bases, leaving 3 bases between them. Germline CDR1 GTSNPN, CDR2 SVGIG (reference sequence). DNA of the CDR3: TGTGCCTGGAGTGAGGCAGATACGCAGTATTTT. Its translation: CAWSEADTQYF.

This clonotype came up many times. The V and J genes are TRBV18 and TRBJ2-5; D might be TRBD1 (6 bases). The CDR3 has 16 residues. V shed 0 bases and J shed 5 bases, with 16 bases lying between them. Germline V gives CDR1 KGHSH, CDR2 LQKENI. The CDR3 region is CASSPPDAGALETQYF. DNA for the CDR3: TGTGCCAGCTCACCACCGGATGCAGGGGCGTTGGAGACCCAGTACTTC.

CDR3 bases: TGTGCCAGCAGTTTAGCGGGCAGGGGAAGCCAGCCCCAGCATTTT. Translating it yields CASSLAGRGSQPQHF. The rearrangement uses TRBV12-3 or TRBV12-4 and TRBJ1-5; the D gene is possibly TRBD1 (6 bases). V shed 0 bases and J shed 7 bases, with 13 bases lying between them. This CDR3 has 15 amino acids.

This clonotype was detected many times. The J gene is TRBJ2-7, the V gene TRBV5-1; no reliable D call. The CDR3 runs 14 residues. The V gene lost 0 bases and the J gene lost 3 bases, with 10 bases spanning the gap. CDR1 is SGHRS and CDR2 is YFSETQ in the germline V gene. This CDR3 reads CASSLDLDGYEQYF. In nucleotides, the CDR3 is TGCGCCAGCAGCTTGGACCTAGACGGCTACGAGCAGTACTTC.

This clonotype was counted only a few times. The chain links TRBV6-1 to TRBJ1-2; 7 bases line up with TRBD1. There are 15 residues in the CDR3. Germline V gene data show CDR1 as MNHNS and CDR2 as SASEGT. J was trimmed by 5 bases and V by 4 bases; bases with no gene match: 10. CDR3 in amino acids: CASSASRQGFYGYTF. CDR3 DNA sequence: TGTGCCAGCAGTGCCTCCCGACAGGGTTTTTATGGCTACACCTTC.

V is TRBV30 and J is TRBJ2-7; 11 nucleotides line up with TRBD2. Germline assignment: CDR1 GTSNPN and CDR2 SVGIG (reference sequence). The CDR3 contains 14 residues. Trimming took 8 bases from V and 4 from J; bases not matched to a gene: 10. The CDR3 loop is CASRLAGFTYEQYF. The CDR3 DNA reads as TGTGCCAGCCGACTAGCGGGATTCACTTACGAGCAGTACTTC.

This clonotype was seen repeatedly, ten times or more. The V call is TRBV3-1, the J call TRBJ1-2; 8 bases fit TRBD1. CDR1 and CDR2 (germline): LGHDT, YNNKEL (reference sequence). The CDR3 covers 15 residues. V trimming: 1 base; J trimming: 4 bases; junction bases outside the gene matches: 5. CDR3 sequence (DNA): TGTGCCAGCAGCCAAGGACAGGGGCTTGTCTATGGCTACACCTTC. Protein sequence: CASSQGQGLVYGYTF.

This clonotype was counted at least ten times. The chain combines TRBV5-5 with TRBJ2-7, with no clear D. With 0 bases removed from V and 6 bases from J, the gap between germline ends came to 7 bases. The CDR3 runs to 12 residues. Germline V CDR1 and CDR2: SGHKS, YYEKEE (reference sequence). CDR3 residues: CASSLAFAEQYF. Here the CDR3 DNA reads TGTGCCAGCAGCTTGGCCTTTGCCGAGCAGTACTTC.

This clonotype has ten or more counts. The rearrangement joins TRBV24-1 to TRBJ1-2; no definite D call. The V and J ends lost 8 bases and 4 bases respectively, with 13 bases between them. The CDR3 loop spans 13 amino acids. Germline V lookup: CDR1 KGHDR, CDR2 SFDVKD. The CDR3 reads CATTPSRIYGYTF. CDR3 in DNA: TGTGCCACCACGCCCAGCAGGATCTATGGCTACACCTTC.

This clonotype was seen repeatedly, ten times or more. The chain carries TRBV30 and TRBJ2-7, with TRBD2 as a possible D gene (5 bases). CDR3 size: 11 residues. Germline values: CDR1 GTSNPN, CDR2 SVGIG (reference sequence). V was cut by 1 base and J by 6 bases, with 7 bases left in between. The CDR3 sequence: CAWSERVEQYF. The CDR3 bases are TGTGCCTGGAGTGAGAGGGTCGAGCAGTACTTC.

In its sample, this clonotype was seen many times. The chain couples TRBV30 to TRBJ1-2; no firm D call. The germline V gene has CDR1 GTSNPN and CDR2 SVGIG (reference sequence). This CDR3 is 14 amino acids long. Deletions cut 4 bases from V and 2 bases from J, with 14 bases between. Here the CDR3 DNA reads TGTGCCTGGACCACTCTCGGTGAGAACTATGGCTACACCTTC. Its translation is CAWTTLGENYGYTF.

DNA for the CDR3: TGTGCCAGCAGCGCCCCCGTGACACCAGGCGGCTACACCTTC. This gives the protein CASSAPVTPGGYTF. The V and J genes are TRBV25-1 and TRBJ1-2; no firm D call. CDR3 length equals 14 residues. The V gene lost 6 bases and the J gene lost 8 bases, with 19 bases spanning the gap. Germline lookup yields CDR1 MGHDK and CDR2 SYGVNS.

This clonotype was detected many times. This sequence joins TRBV10-3 and TRBJ2-3; D might be TRBD2 (6 bases). The CDR3 has 13 residues. CDR1 ENHRY and CDR2 SYGVKD come from the germline V gene. Trimming took off 7 bases at V and 2 bases at J, with 10 bases between the two ends. CDR3 nucleotides: TGTGCCATCACCGGCGGGACCACAGATACGCAGTATTTT. Its translation is CAITGGTTDTQYF.